The 25 T cell receptor beta chains below come from one sample, sequenced in a study of shared clonotypes between healthy human individuals. Assay used: immunoSEQ multiplex PCR; TCRdb lists only in-frame clones, some missing. The profile shows 2.3 million or so clones, 85% to 95% of them singletons. The sequenced material came from naive CD4+ T cells from PBMCs. Specified subset: CD45RA+ positively selected. The receptor set was obtained from a man between 18 and 29 years old in good health. Some clones in this sample may be carry-over from other donors' samples.

The chain carries TRBV5-6 and TRBJ2-3; D is tentatively TRBD1 or TRBD2 (5 bases each). Germline V gene data show CDR1 as SGHDT and CDR2 as YYEEEE. The CDR3 runs to 15 residues. Trimming left V 1 base short and J 3 bases short, with 12 bases between. DNA of the CDR3: TGTGCCAGCAGCTTGTGGGGGTGGTCGACAGATACGCAGTATTTT. Translated: CASSLWGWSTDTQYF.

The chain employs TRBV7-8 and TRBJ1-2; 8 bases map to TRBD1. The CDR3 contains 16 residues. The germline V gene encodes CDR1 SGHVS and CDR2 FQNEAQ. V was clipped by 2 bases and J by 1 base; unmatched bases: 6. In DNA form, the CDR3 reads TGTGCCAGCAGCTTACTCGACAGGGGTAATAACTATGGCTACACCTTC. It is translated as CASSLLDRGNNYGYTF.

This clone appeared a single time. V gene TRBV6-6 combines with J gene TRBJ2-7, with 9 bases that match TRBD1. The CDR3 runs 16 residues. Trimming cost V 2 bases and J 3 bases; bases outside gene matches: 8. Germline V lookup: CDR1 MNHNY, CDR2 SVGAGI (reference sequence). The CDR3 DNA reads TGTGCCAGCAGTTACGGTGAGCGGACAGGGGTCTACGAGCAGTACTTC. It codes for CASSYGERTGVYEQYF.

V usage is TRBV19 and J usage is TRBJ2-5; D uncertain. Germline CDR1 reads LNHDA; CDR2 reads SQIVND (reference sequence). The CDR3 covers 14 residues. Trimming stripped 5 bases from V and 1 base from J, with 11 bases between. The CDR3 sequence: CASSAGRAQETQYF. The CDR3 coding sequence is TGTGCCAGTAGTGCCGGACGGGCCCAAGAGACCCAGTACTTC.

The rearrangement links TRBV28 to TRBJ2-2; D might be TRBD2 (6 bases). CDR1 and CDR2 (germline): MDHEN, SYDVKM. V was trimmed by 6 bases and J by 5 bases, leaving 13 bases between them. The CDR3 is made up of 14 amino acids. The CDR3 protein is CASSLGRRTGELFF. As DNA, the CDR3 is TGTGCCAGCAGCCTCGGGAGAAGGACCGGGGAGCTGTTTTTT.

A word on this clone: Within the sample, other DNA sequences also encode this same CDR3. The V gene is TRBV5-6, the J gene TRBJ2-3, with 8 positions matching TRBD1. Germline lookup yields CDR1 SGHDT and CDR2 YYEEEE. J gave up 4 bases and V 4 bases, and 5 bases lay outside the gene matches. This CDR3 comprises 14 residues. The CDR3 here is CASSLGQGADTQYF. CDR3 DNA sequence: TGTGCCAGCAGCCTAGGACAGGGCGCAGATACGCAGTATTTT.

This clone has only one observation. The rearrangement uses TRBV5-4 and TRBJ2-3; 7 bases are a match to TRBD2. Per germline, CDR1 SGHNT and CDR2 YYREEE (reference sequence). V gave up 1 base and J gave up 2 bases; unmatched junction bases: 13. CDR3 size: 18 residues. This chain's CDR3 is CASSLLRGGSGITDTQYF. CDR3 DNA: TGTGCCAGCAGCTTGCTCCGGGGCGGGAGTGGGATCACAGATACGCAGTATTTT. The full variable domain, rest sourced from reference TRBV5-4 and TRBJ2-3, is ETGVTQSPTHLIKTRGQQVTLRCSSQSGHNTVSWYQQALGQGPQFIFQYYREEENGRGNFPPRFSGLQFPNYSSELNVNALELDDSALYLCASSLLRGGSGITDTQYFGPGTRLTVL.

V and J are TRBV11-2 and TRBJ1-2; tentative D call: TRBD1 (5 bases). The CDR3 has 13 amino acids. V gave up 5 bases and J gave up 8 bases, with 15 bases separating them. Germline V gene data show CDR1 as SGHAT and CDR2 as FQNNGV. The CDR3 loop is CASSPGTPRGYTF. DNA for the CDR3: TGTGCCAGCAGCCCGGGGACCCCCCGGGGCTACACCTTC.

The chain is built from TRBV6-6 and TRBJ2-6; D is unresolved. Germline lookup yields CDR1 MNHNY and CDR2 SVGAGI (reference sequence). The length of the CDR3 is 14 residues. V shed 0 bases and J shed 12 bases, with 12 bases lying between them. The CDR3: CASSYSSGLVVLTF. DNA for the CDR3: TGTGCCAGCAGTTACTCGAGTGGGCTGGTCGTCCTGACTTTC.

The rearrangement links TRBV7-3 to TRBJ1-2; 8 bases map to TRBD1. Germline V gene sequence: CDR1 SGHTA, CDR2 FQGTGA. The CDR3 spans 17 residues. The ends lost 5 bases at V and 3 bases at J; junction bases unmatched: 14. CDR3: CASSLGTGLGWDYGYTF. The CDR3 bases are TGTGCCAGCAGCCTCGGGACAGGATTGGGGTGGGACTATGGCTACACCTTC.

This rearrangement joins TRBV18 to TRBJ2-7; D is unresolved. CDR1 is KGHSH and CDR2 is LQKENI in the germline V gene. Trimming shortened V by 3 bases and J by 1 base, and 13 bases separated the two germline ends. CDR3 length equals 15 residues. CDR3: CASSPSRGESYEQYF. The CDR3 DNA follows: TGTGCCAGCTCACCCTCTCGAGGAGAGTCCTACGAGCAGTACTTC.

The rearrangement joins TRBV2 to TRBJ2-7; D not certain. The V end lost 8 bases, the J end lost 7 bases, and 9 bases lay between the germline ends. This CDR3 comprises 10 residues. The germline CDR1 and CDR2 sequences are SNHLY and FYNNEI. CDR3 amino acids: CASAIGEQYF. CDR3 nucleotide sequence: TGTGCCAGCGCTATTGGGGAGCAGTACTTC. The variable domain in full, with the rest retrieved from reference TRBV2 and TRBJ2-7, is EPEVTQTPSHQVTQMGQEVILRCVPISNHLYFYWYRQILGQKVEFLVSFYNNEISEKSEIFDDQFSVERPDGSNFTLKIRSTKLEDSAMYFCASAIGEQYFGPGTRLTVT.

The chain carries TRBV28 and TRBJ2-1; TRBD2 matches at 12 bases. The CDR3 sequence is 15 residues long. J gave up 6 bases and V 5 bases, and 5 bases lay outside the gene matches. Germline V gene data show CDR1 as MDHEN and CDR2 as SYDVKM. CDR3 sequence reads: CASSQTSGRPNEQFF. CDR3 sequence (DNA): TGTGCCAGCAGTCAGACTAGCGGGAGACCCAATGAGCAGTTCTTC.

The genes are TRBV5-6 and TRBJ2-2, with 11 nucleotides matching TRBD2. The CDR3 runs to 16 residues. Trimming took 4 bases from V and 5 from J; bases not matched to a gene: 7. CDR1 and CDR2 from the germline V gene are SGHDT and YYEEEE. The CDR3 loop reads CASSRMTSGKTGELFF. DNA of the CDR3: TGTGCCAGCAGCAGGATGACTAGCGGGAAGACCGGGGAGCTGTTTTTT.

The DNA of the CDR3 is TGTGCCAGCTCACCGCCTTTGCCAGGGGGGGAAAAACTGTTTTTT. Translation: CASSPPLPGGEKLFF. The genes are TRBV18 and TRBJ1-4; TRBD1 aligns across 7 bases. The CDR3 consists of 15 residues. J was trimmed by 8 bases and V by 3 bases; bases with no gene match: 9. Per the germline V gene, CDR1 is KGHSH and CDR2 is LQKENI.

The chain has TRBV15 and TRBJ2-7; weak D call: TRBD1 (5 bases). Germline values: CDR1 LNHNV, CDR2 YYDKDF (reference sequence). V lost 1 base and J 2 bases, leaving 9 bases between the germline ends. The CDR3 is 14 residues long. DNA for the CDR3: TGTGCCACCAGCAGAGGGGGCGGTGCCTACGAGCAGTACTTC. Its translation: CATSRGGGAYEQYF.

The genes are TRBV5-1 and TRBJ2-1; D is unclear. Trimming stripped 1 base from V and 0 bases from J, with 17 bases between. The CDR3 runs to 18 residues. In germline, CDR1 is SGHRS, CDR2 YFSETQ. The CDR3 sequence: CASSLSHPASSSYNEQFF. The CDR3, as DNA: TGCGCCAGCAGCTTGTCTCATCCGGCATCGAGCTCCTACAATGAGCAGTTCTTC.

In the case of this clone: This sample also contains other DNA sequences that code for the same CDR3. This chain uses TRBV10-3 with TRBJ2-7; D is ambiguous. The CDR3 consists of 11 residues. The V gene's germline CDR1 is ENHRY and CDR2 SYGVKD. V lost 8 bases and J 6 bases, leaving 11 bases between the germline ends. CDR3 bases: TGTGCCATCCGAGGAACGAGCGAGCAGTACTTC. It is translated as CAIRGTSEQYF.

CDR3 loop: CASSLAPRDRIYEQYF. CDR3 sequence (DNA): TGTGCCAGCAGCTTGGCCCCCCGGGACAGGATATACGAGCAGTACTTC. The chain carries TRBV5-5 and TRBJ2-7; 8 bases match TRBD1. Germline loops: CDR1 SGHKS, CDR2 YYEKEE (reference sequence). The CDR3 is 16 residues long. J lost 4 bases, V lost 0 bases, and 9 bases had no gene match.

Here the CDR3 reads CASSLDPTPNEQFF. The CDR3 DNA sequence: TGCGCCAGCAGCTTGGATCCCACGCCCAATGAGCAGTTCTTC. The chain couples TRBV5-1 to TRBJ2-1; D not certain. CDR1 is SGHRS and CDR2 is YFSETQ in the germline V gene. This CDR3 spans 14 amino acids. V was shortened by 0 bases and J by 6 bases, with 10 bases between the two germline ends. Full variable domain (outside the CDR3, taken from reference TRBV5-1 and TRBJ2-1): KAGVTQTPRYLIKTRGQQVTLSCSPISGHRSVSWYQQTPGQGLQFLFEYFSETQRNKGNFPGRFSGRQFSNSRSEMNVSTLELGDSALYLCASSLDPTPNEQFFGPGTRLTVL.

This chain joins TRBV28 and TRBJ2-3; 8 bases are a match to TRBD2. The junction had 14 bases not matched to a gene; V was cut back by 6 bases and J by 6 bases. CDR1 is MDHEN and CDR2 is SYDVKM in the germline V gene. This CDR3 is 16 amino acids long. DNA for the CDR3: TGTGCCAGCAGCCCCTCAGCGGCTCCGGGGGGGGATACGCAGTATTTT. Translated, it gives CASSPSAAPGGDTQYF.

This CDR3 reads CASSFRQGTTDTQYF. The CDR3 DNA sequence: TGTGCCAGCAGCTTCCGACAGGGGACCACAGATACGCAGTATTTT. The chain uses TRBV13 and TRBJ2-3, with 8 bases that match TRBD1. The CDR3 sequence is 15 residues long. J lost 2 bases, V lost 3 bases, and 4 bases had no gene match. The germline V gene encodes CDR1 PRHDT and CDR2 FYEKMQ (reference sequence).

This clone occurred once. The rearrangement uses TRBV18 and TRBJ2-1; D possibly uses TRBD1 or TRBD2 (5 bases each). Looked up from germline, CDR1 is KGHSH and CDR2 is LQKENI. The CDR3 covers 15 residues. V was trimmed by 4 bases and J by 5 bases, leaving 15 bases between them. CDR3 sequence reads: CASSRARGENNEQFF. The CDR3 DNA follows: TGTGCCAGCTCACGCGCCCGAGGGGAAAACAATGAGCAGTTCTTC.

Concerning this clone: Other DNA sequences of this sample code for an identical CDR3. The J gene is TRBJ1-1, the V gene TRBV19; the D is unclear. The CDR3 has 11 amino acids. V was shortened by 5 bases and J by 7 bases, with 8 bases between the two germline ends. Germline lookup yields CDR1 LNHDA and CDR2 SQIVND (reference sequence). The CDR3 here is CASSGWVEAFF. CDR3 coding DNA: TGTGCCAGTAGTGGATGGGTTGAAGCTTTCTTT.

The gene calls are TRBV5-1 and TRBJ1-4, with D perhaps matching TRBD1 (6 bases). Germline V gives CDR1 SGHRS, CDR2 YFSETQ. This CDR3 has 16 amino acids. Trimming left V 0 bases short and J 2 bases short, with 11 bases between. CDR3 sequence reads: CASSLVGANTNEKLFF. The CDR3, as DNA: TGCGCCAGCAGCTTGGTGGGGGCTAATACTAATGAAAAACTGTTTTTT.